The 2 T cell receptor beta chains in this list originate from one sample, sequenced in a study of OX40 agonist ivuxolimab in advanced cancers. The library relied on the immunoSEQ multiplex PCR assay. TCRdb mirrors the immuneACCESS table, restricted to in-frame sequences. Some clones are absent from its copies; in checked studies, under half trace to an unresolved V gene, and the reason for the others is unknown. The sample contains around 28,000 clones, around 86% of them found a single time. The top ten hold roughly 18% of the sample. The sequences come from CD4+ or CD8+ T cells sorted from blood, collected in a trial of the OX40 agonist ivuxolimab. Every receptor here comes from an adult with an advanced solid tumor such as melanoma, head and neck, liver or kidney cancer.

This chain joins TRBV18 and TRBJ2-1; D remains ambiguous. The germline CDR1 and CDR2 sequences are KGHSH and LQKENI. V lost 2 bases to trimming and J lost 4 bases, with 9 bases between them. CDR3 size: 14 residues. CDR3 sequence: CASSPEDFYNEQFF. The CDR3 DNA sequence: TGTGCCAGCTCACCAGAAGACTTTTACAATGAGCAGTTCTTC.

The V and J genes are TRBV27 and TRBJ2-2, with TRBD2 identical over 12 bases. The CDR3 runs 17 residues. Germline V gene data show CDR1 as MNHEY and CDR2 as SMNVEV (reference sequence). V lost 4 bases to trimming and J lost 1 base; unmatched junction nucleotides: 4. The DNA for the CDR3 is TGTGCCAGCAGTTCGCCGGGACTAGCGGGGAACACCGGGGAGCTGTTTTTT. Translating gives CASSSPGLAGNTGELFF.